These T cell receptor beta chains were read from a single sample in a study of blood T cell repertoires in COVID-19. Data came from immunoSEQ multiplex PCR; TCRdb stores just in-frame clones and leaves some out. The table shows some 160,000 clones, with under 90% occurring only once. The sequencing sample was made of peripheral blood. The receptor source for this set is a woman of 80 years or more with acute or convalescent COVID-19. The conserved cysteine and the conserved F or W are not part of the CDR3 here. Some rows mark clone size as missing; the rest say once, few, many or name a class of expanded clone.

>NA|TRBV4-1
ASSQAGLGEYNEQF
>NA|TRBV5-6
ASSWTGATEAF
>NA|TRBV29-1
SVEVAGGGNEQF
>few|TRBV5-1
ASSLGGRGSRDEQF
>few|TRBV6-5
ASSSDRGGGQF
>NA|TRBV3-1/TRBV3-2
ASSQDRGVRRPETQY
>NA|TRBV5-1
ASSLFAGGRGAFYNEQF
>NA|TRBV7-2
ASSSQQGNQPQH
>NA|TRBV30
AWRPGLDADTQY
>NA|TRBV29-1
SVEDRVRNTEAF
>few|TRBV7-2
ASSLWTGIGNEQF
>NA|TRBV7-2
ASRRGAYEQY
>NA|TRBV11-2
ASSLGVGAGAGETQY
>NA|TRBV9
ASSVAPRGVGLTNEKLF
>NA|TRBV5-4
ASSFTGTVPEKLF
>NA|TRBV11-3
ASSLDANRGNTIY
>NA|TRBV10-1
ASSDFGEETQY
>NA|TRBV7-9
ASSFTGYEQY
>NA|TRBV4-1
ASSLTGKATNEKLF
>NA|TRBV19
ASRSRLNTEAF
>NA|TRBV19
ASSMQTNTEAF
>NA|TRBV7-2
ASSLGLGSYNEQF
>NA|TRBV18
ASSVGRVESPLH
>NA|TRBV6-2/TRBV6-3
ASSHFRLQNTEAF
>NA|TRBV19
ASSITGSSYEQY
>once|TRBV19
ASSIVGGTNEQF
>NA|TRBV7-6
ASSLGGTGDTGELF